These 21 T cell receptor beta chains share one sample of origin, sequenced in a study of CD8+CD57+ T cells in acquired aplastic anemia. Using genomic DNA as the template, TCR beta VDJ and CDR3 profiling was carried out. TCRdb reprocessed the reads with MiXCR, giving one entry per CDR3 protein. The table shows some 290,000 distinct CDR3 sequences, with around three fifths occurring only once. The material sequenced was sorted CD4+, CD8+, or CD8+CD57+ T cells (not recorded which) from PBMCs. These receptors came from a human donor with severe aplastic anemia or a healthy control (not recorded which).

This clonotype was counted ten times or more. V is TRBV7-8 and J is TRBJ2-7; possibly TRBD2 for D (5 bases). CDR1 SGHVS and CDR2 FQNEAQ come from the germline V gene. The V gene lost 4 bases and the J gene lost 0 bases, with 10 bases spanning the gap. CDR3 size: 14 residues. The CDR3 sequence is CASSSREYSYEQYF. Here the CDR3 DNA reads TGTGCCAGCAGCTCCCGGGAATACTCCTACGAGCAGTACTTC.

At least ten counts were recorded for this clonotype. This chain uses TRBV29-1 with TRBJ2-1; TRBD2 matches at 8 bases. The germline V gene encodes CDR1 SQVTM and CDR2 ANQGSEA. The CDR3 is 14 amino acids. Trimming cost V 4 bases and J 7 bases; bases outside gene matches: 9. CDR3 sequence: CSVGRGGRTNEQFF. CDR3 nucleotides: TGCAGCGTTGGACGCGGGGGGCGGACTAATGAGCAGTTCTTC.

This clonotype was found a few times. The J gene is TRBJ1-5, the V gene TRBV3-1; 9 nucleotides align to TRBD1. This CDR3 has 16 amino acids. V was clipped by 4 bases and J by 7 bases; unmatched bases: 11. Germline V CDR1 and CDR2: LGHDT, YNNKEL (reference sequence). CDR3 bases: TGTGCCAGCAGCCGGTCGGACAGGGGTGATAGACAGCCCCAGCATTTT. It encodes CASSRSDRGDRQPQHF.

Of note for this clonotype: One end of the junction varies from germline; a read error may be responsible. This chain connects TRBV10-3 to TRBJ2-7, with 12 bases identical to TRBD2. CDR3 length: 20 amino acids. Per germline, CDR1 ENHRY and CDR2 SYGVKD. CDR3 loop: CAISDSRLAGALDFSYEQHF. CDR3 DNA sequence: TGTGCCATCAGTGACAGTCGACTAGCGGGAGCCCTAGATTTCTCCTACGAGCAGCACTTC.

This chain links TRBV20-1 with TRBJ2-3, with 13 bases fitting TRBD2. V lost 2 bases to trimming and J lost 8 bases; unmatched junction nucleotides: 7. Germline V gene lookup returns CDR1 DFQATT and CDR2 SNEGSKA (reference sequence). The CDR3 consists of 15 residues. The chain's CDR3 is CSARHGLAGVGTQYF. The CDR3 DNA follows: TGCAGTGCTAGACACGGACTAGCGGGAGTTGGTACGCAGTATTTT.

This chain uses TRBV14 with TRBJ2-7; D assignment may be TRBD1 or TRBD2 (5 bases each). Germline lookup yields CDR1 SGHDN and CDR2 FVKESK. V lost 7 bases, J lost 5 bases, and 15 bases lay in between. The CDR3 runs 13 residues. CDR3 sequence: CASTITGTDEQYF. CDR3 nucleotides: TGTGCCAGCACCATTACCGGGACGGACGAGCAGTACTTC.

This clonotype occurred many times. The gene calls are TRBV27 and TRBJ1-6, with unresolved D. The ends were cut back, 6 bases at V and 0 bases at J, with 9 bases in the middle. The germline V gene encodes CDR1 MNHEY and CDR2 SMNVEV (reference sequence). There are 15 residues in the CDR3. This chain's CDR3 is CASSLRSSYNSPLHF. Here the CDR3 DNA reads TGTGCCAGCAGCTTGAGGAGCTCCTATAATTCACCCCTCCACTTT.

This chain joins TRBV6-5 and TRBJ2-3, with TRBD1 matching over 8 bases. Germline CDR1 is MNHEY and CDR2 is SVGAGI. The junction had 1 base not matched to a gene; V was cut back by 5 bases and J by 3 bases. The CDR3 runs to 13 residues. CDR3 sequence: CASSRTGTDTQYF. The DNA for the CDR3 is TGTGCCAGCAGTCGGACAGGGACAGATACGCAGTATTTT.

The chain carries TRBV7-9 and TRBJ1-1; 7 nucleotides agree with TRBD1. V lost 6 bases, J lost 14 bases, and 18 bases stayed unmatched. This CDR3 comprises 14 residues. In germline, CDR1 is SEHNR, CDR2 FQNEAQ (reference sequence). The CDR3 sequence: CASRPTGRRSGAFF. As DNA, the CDR3 is TGTGCCAGCAGACCGACAGGGAGGCGGTCAGGAGCATTCTTT. Variable domain in full (rest from reference TRBV7-9 and TRBJ1-1): DTGVSQNPRHKITKRGQNVTFRCDPISEHNRLYWYRQTLGQGPEFLTYFQNEAQLEKSRLLSDRFSAERPKGSFSTLEIQRTEQGDSAMYLCASRPTGRRSGAFFGQGTRLTVV.

This clonotype was counted between two and nine times. The V gene is TRBV7-2, the J gene TRBJ2-3, with D hard to call. The ends were cut back, 5 bases at V and 5 bases at J, with 8 bases in the middle. The CDR3 contains 12 residues. CDR1 SGHTA and CDR2 FQGNSA come from the germline V gene. The CDR3 protein is CASSLHKDTQYF. CDR3 nucleotide sequence: TGTGCCAGCAGCCTCCACAAAGATACGCAGTATTTT.

The count of this clonotype is one. This chain joins TRBV7-2 and TRBJ2-3; 8 bases fit TRBD1. V gave up 6 bases and J gave up 0 bases; unmatched junction bases: 8. CDR1 and CDR2 from the germline V gene are SGHTA and FQGNSA. The CDR3 has 16 residues. The CDR3 DNA is TGTGCCAGCAGTCTACGGACAGGGTCGAGCACAGATACGCAGTATTTT. It encodes CASSLRTGSSTDTQYF.

The chain is built from TRBV7-3 and TRBJ2-3, with D perhaps being TRBD1 or TRBD2 (5 bases each). This CDR3 comprises 13 residues. Per germline, CDR1 SGHTA and CDR2 FQGTGA. Trimming cost V 5 bases and J 12 bases, with 18 bases left between them. CDR3 region: CASSPNRGVLQYF. CDR3 nucleotide sequence: TGTGCCAGCAGCCCTAACCGAGGGGTACTTCAGTATTTT.

This clonotype was detected only a few times. The V and J genes are TRBV7-8 and TRBJ2-6, with no clear D. The CDR3 has 11 amino acids. V lost 2 bases to trimming and J lost 11 bases, with 4 bases between them. Per germline, CDR1 SGHVS and CDR2 FQNEAQ. CDR3 sequence (DNA): TGTGCCAGCAGCTTATACGACGTCCTGACTTTC. It translates to CASSLYDVLTF.

A note on this clonotype: Just one base apart from a much larger clone, this may be a read error. V and J are TRBV7-2 and TRBJ1-2; tentatively, D is TRBD1 (5 bases). The CDR3 runs 15 residues. Germline values: CDR1 SGHTA, CDR2 FQGNSA. CDR3 sequence (DNA): TGTGCCTGCAGCTCGGTCCAGGGAGAGAGAACTGGCTACACCTTC. Translating it yields CACSSVQGERTGYTF.

This chain links TRBV25-1 with TRBJ2-7; no clear D gene. With 3 bases removed from V and 2 bases from J, the gap between germline ends came to 5 bases. The CDR3 is 12 amino acids. CDR1 and CDR2 from the germline V gene are MGHDK and SYGVNS. Written as DNA, the CDR3 is TGTGCCAGCAGTGATGTAGCCTACGAGCAGTACTTC. This translates into CASSDVAYEQYF.

This sequence joins TRBV29-1 and TRBJ2-7, with a weak D call TRBD1 (5 bases). The CDR3 is 11 residues long. V was clipped by 7 bases and J by 4 bases, with 11 bases between them. Germline loops: CDR1 SQVTM, CDR2 ANQGSEA. The CDR3 DNA is TGCAGCGCCGCCCAGGGTTACGAGCAGTACTTC. Protein sequence: CSAAQGYEQYF.

This clonotype came up a few times. The chain combines TRBV5-8 with TRBJ1-6; D remains unclear. Germline CDR1 is SGHTS and CDR2 is YDEGEE. The CDR3 runs 14 residues. Trimming left V 2 bases short and J 7 bases short, with 10 bases between. CDR3 sequence: CASSLVQDNSPLHF. The CDR3 region has the DNA TGTGCCAGCAGCTTAGTCCAGGACAATTCACCCCTCCACTTT.

The rearrangement joins TRBV7-2 to TRBJ1-2, with 7 bases aligning to TRBD1. The junction had 12 bases not matched to a gene; V was cut back by 2 bases and J by 6 bases. Germline V gives CDR1 SGHTA, CDR2 FQGNSA. The CDR3 sequence is 16 residues long. In DNA, the CDR3 is TGTGCCAGCAGCTTAACAGGATTCAGGGGGTACAATGGCTACACCTTC. Protein: CASSLTGFRGYNGYTF.

The rearrangement uses TRBV7-2 and TRBJ1-6; no clear D. Germline V gene lookup returns CDR1 SGHTA and CDR2 FQGNSA. V was shortened by 5 bases and J by 9 bases, with 11 bases between the two germline ends. The CDR3 has 13 amino acids. CDR3: CASSPTWGSPLHF. The CDR3 bases are TGTGCCAGCAGCCCGACCTGGGGTTCACCCCTCCACTTT.

This clonotype occurred a few times. It may be a read error: a sequence one base away is much more abundant. The chain joins TRBV5-1 to TRBJ2-5; D unclear. CDR1 is SGHRS and CDR2 is YFSETQ in the germline V gene. There are 14 residues in the CDR3. The V end was cut by 4 bases, the J end by 2 bases, with 12 bases between. DNA of the CDR3: TGCGCCAGCAGCGTAGGGCAGAGACAAGAGACCCAGTACTTC. It encodes CASSVGQRQETQYF.

Note on this clonotype: One end of the junction is discordant with germline, which a read error may explain. This chain uses TRBV11-2 with TRBJ1-4; D unresolved. Per the germline V gene, CDR1 is SGHAT and CDR2 is FQNNGV. There are 15 residues in the CDR3. Written as DNA, the CDR3 is TGTGCCAGCAGCCTTTCTCCAGCAACTAATGAAATACTGTTTTTT. Protein sequence: CASSLSPATNEILFF. The complete variable domain, with remaining parts taken from reference TRBV11-2 and TRBJ1-4, reads EAGVAQSPRYKIIEKRQSVAFWCNPISGHATLYWYQQILGQGPKLLIQFQNNGVVDDSQLPKDRFSAERLKGVDSTLKIQPAKLEDSAVYLCASSLSPATNEILFFGSGTQLSVL.